The sequence of this T cell receptor beta chain was determined in a study of early T cells in non-severe SARS-CoV-2 infection. This clonotype was seen a few times. From germline, CDR1 is SGHVS and CDR2 FQNEAQ. The V and J ends lost 0 bases and 0 bases respectively, with 7 bases between them. This CDR3 is 15 amino acids long. TCRdb processed the 5' RACE reads anew with MiXCR; each CDR3 protein has one entry. The sample holds about 97,000 distinct CDR3 sequences, 8% to 13% seen once. Sequences were derived from whole blood, sampled at baseline. The rearrangement uses TRBV7-8 and TRBJ2-3; D remains ambiguous. The sequence was obtained from an adult who was a healthcare worker with PCR-confirmed SARS-CoV-2 infection or an uninfected control (not recorded which). CDR3 sequence reads: CASSLAGSSTDTQYF. The DNA for the CDR3 is TGTGCCAGCAGCTTAGCGGGATCGAGCACAGATACGCAGTATTTT.